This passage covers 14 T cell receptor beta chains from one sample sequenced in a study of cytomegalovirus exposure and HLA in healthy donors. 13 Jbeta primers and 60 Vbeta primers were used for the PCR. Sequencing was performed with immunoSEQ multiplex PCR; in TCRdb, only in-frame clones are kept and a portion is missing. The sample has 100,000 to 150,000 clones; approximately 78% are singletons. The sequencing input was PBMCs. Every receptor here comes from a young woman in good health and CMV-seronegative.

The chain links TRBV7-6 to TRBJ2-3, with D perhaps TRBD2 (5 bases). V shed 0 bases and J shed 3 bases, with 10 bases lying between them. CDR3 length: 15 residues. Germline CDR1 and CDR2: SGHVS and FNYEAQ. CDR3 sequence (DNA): TGTGCCAGCAGCTTAGCAGGAGGTACGACAGATACGCAGTATTTT. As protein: CASSLAGGTTDTQYF.

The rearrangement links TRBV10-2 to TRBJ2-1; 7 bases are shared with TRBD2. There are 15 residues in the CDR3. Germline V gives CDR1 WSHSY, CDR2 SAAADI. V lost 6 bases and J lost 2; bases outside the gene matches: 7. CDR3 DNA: TGCGCCAGCAGCTCCTTGAGCGGGGCCTACAATGAGCAGTTCTTC. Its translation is CASSSLSGAYNEQFF.

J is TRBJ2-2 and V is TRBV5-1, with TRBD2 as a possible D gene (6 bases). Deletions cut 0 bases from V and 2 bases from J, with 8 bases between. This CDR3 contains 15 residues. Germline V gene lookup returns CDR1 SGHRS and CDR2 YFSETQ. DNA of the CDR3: TGCGCCAGCAGCTTGGCGGGAGTAAACACCGGGGAGCTGTTTTTT. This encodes CASSLAGVNTGELFF.

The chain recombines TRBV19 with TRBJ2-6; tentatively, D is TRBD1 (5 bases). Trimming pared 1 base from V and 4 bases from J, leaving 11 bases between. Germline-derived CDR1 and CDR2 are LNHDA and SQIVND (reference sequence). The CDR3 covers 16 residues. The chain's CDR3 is CASSIGDRAGANVLTF. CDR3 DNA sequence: TGTGCCAGTAGTATAGGTGACAGAGCCGGGGCCAACGTCCTGACTTTC.

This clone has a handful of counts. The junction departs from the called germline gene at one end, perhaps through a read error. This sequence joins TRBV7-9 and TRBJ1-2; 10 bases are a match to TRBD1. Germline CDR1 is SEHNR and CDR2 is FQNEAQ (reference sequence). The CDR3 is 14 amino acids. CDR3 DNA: TGTTCCAGCAGCTTAGGGGACAGGGGATATGGCTACACCTTC. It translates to CSSSLGDRGYGYTF.

Here the CDR3 DNA reads TGTGCCAGCAGCGCGACTAGCGGGAGGGCCCATCAGTTCTTC. Its protein is CASSATSGRAHQFF. J is TRBJ2-1 and V is TRBV9; 14 bases fit TRBD2. With V trimmed by 3 bases and J by 13 bases, 6 bases remained unmatched. The CDR3 length is 14 residues. Germline values: CDR1 SGDLS, CDR2 YYNGEE.

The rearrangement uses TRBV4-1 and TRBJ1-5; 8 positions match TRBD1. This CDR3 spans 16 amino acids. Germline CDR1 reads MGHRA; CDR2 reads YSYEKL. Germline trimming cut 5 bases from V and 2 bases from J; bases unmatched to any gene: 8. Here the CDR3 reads CASSAQGAWGNQPQHF. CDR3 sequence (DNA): TGCGCCAGCAGCGCGCAGGGGGCCTGGGGCAATCAGCCCCAGCATTTT.

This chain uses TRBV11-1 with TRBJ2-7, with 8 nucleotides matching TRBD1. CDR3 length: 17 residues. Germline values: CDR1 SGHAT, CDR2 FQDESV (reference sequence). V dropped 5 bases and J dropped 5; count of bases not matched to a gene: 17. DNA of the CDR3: TGTGCCAGCAGCCGACTCAAAGAGGCAGGGGGCTTCCACGAGCAGTACTTC. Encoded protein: CASSRLKEAGGFHEQYF.

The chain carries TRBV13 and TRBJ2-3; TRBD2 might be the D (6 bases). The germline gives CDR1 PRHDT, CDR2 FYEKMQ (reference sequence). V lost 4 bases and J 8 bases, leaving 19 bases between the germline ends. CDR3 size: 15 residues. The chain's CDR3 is CASSSRDLGPGTQYF. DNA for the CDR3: TGTGCCAGCAGCTCGCGGGACTTAGGGCCGGGTACGCAGTATTTT. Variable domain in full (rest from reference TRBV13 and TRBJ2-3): AAGVIQSPRHLIKEKRETATLKCYPIPRHDTVYWYQQGPGQDPQFLISFYEKMQSDKGSIPDRFSAQQFSDYHSELNMSSLELGDSALYFCASSSRDLGPGTQYFGPGTRLTVL.

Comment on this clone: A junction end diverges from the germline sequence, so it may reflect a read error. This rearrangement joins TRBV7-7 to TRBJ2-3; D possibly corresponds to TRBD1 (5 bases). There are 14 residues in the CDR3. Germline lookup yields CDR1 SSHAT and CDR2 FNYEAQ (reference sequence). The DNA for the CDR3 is TGTGCTAGCAGCTTGGGGCAGGGTTCAGATACGCAGTATTTT. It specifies CASSLGQGSDTQYF.

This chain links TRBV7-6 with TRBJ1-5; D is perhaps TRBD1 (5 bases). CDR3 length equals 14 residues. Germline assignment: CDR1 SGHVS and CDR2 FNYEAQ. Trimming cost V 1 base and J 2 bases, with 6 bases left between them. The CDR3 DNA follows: TGTGCCAGCAGCTTAGGCAGGGGCAATCAGCCCCAGCATTTT. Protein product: CASSLGRGNQPQHF.

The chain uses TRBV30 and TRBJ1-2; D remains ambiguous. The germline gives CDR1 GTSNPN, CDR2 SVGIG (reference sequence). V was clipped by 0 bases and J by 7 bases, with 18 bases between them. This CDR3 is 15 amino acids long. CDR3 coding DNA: TGTGCCTGGAGTGTCGGGTTTGAGTCAGCGCGTGGCTACACCTTC. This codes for CAWSVGFESARGYTF.

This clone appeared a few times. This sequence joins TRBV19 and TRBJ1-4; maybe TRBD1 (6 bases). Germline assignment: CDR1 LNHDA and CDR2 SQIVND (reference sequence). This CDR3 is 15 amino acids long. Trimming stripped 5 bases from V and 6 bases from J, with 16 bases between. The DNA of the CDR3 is TGTGCCAGTAGTTCGGCGGGGGCCGGGGATGAAAAACTGTTTTTT. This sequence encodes CASSSAGAGDEKLFF. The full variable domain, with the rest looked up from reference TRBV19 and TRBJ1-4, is DGGITQSPKYLFRKEGQNVTLSCEQNLNHDAMYWYRQDPGQGLRLIYYSQIVNDFQKGDIAEGYSVSREKKESFPLTVTSAQKNPTAFYLCASSSAGAGDEKLFFGSGTQLSVL.

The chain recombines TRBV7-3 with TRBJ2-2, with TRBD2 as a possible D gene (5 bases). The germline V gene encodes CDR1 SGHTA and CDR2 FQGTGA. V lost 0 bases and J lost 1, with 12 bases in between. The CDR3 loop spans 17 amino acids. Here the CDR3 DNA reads TGTGCCAGCAGCTTAACCAGCACCGGGGAGAACACCGGGGAGCTGTTTTTT. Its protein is CASSLTSTGENTGELFF. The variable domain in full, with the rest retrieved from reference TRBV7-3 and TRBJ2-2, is GAGVSQTPSNKVTEKGKYVELRCDPISGHTALYWYRQSLGQGPEFLIYFQGTGAADDSGLPNDRFFAVRPEGSVSTLKIQRTERGDSAVYLCASSLTSTGENTGELFFGEGSRLTVL.